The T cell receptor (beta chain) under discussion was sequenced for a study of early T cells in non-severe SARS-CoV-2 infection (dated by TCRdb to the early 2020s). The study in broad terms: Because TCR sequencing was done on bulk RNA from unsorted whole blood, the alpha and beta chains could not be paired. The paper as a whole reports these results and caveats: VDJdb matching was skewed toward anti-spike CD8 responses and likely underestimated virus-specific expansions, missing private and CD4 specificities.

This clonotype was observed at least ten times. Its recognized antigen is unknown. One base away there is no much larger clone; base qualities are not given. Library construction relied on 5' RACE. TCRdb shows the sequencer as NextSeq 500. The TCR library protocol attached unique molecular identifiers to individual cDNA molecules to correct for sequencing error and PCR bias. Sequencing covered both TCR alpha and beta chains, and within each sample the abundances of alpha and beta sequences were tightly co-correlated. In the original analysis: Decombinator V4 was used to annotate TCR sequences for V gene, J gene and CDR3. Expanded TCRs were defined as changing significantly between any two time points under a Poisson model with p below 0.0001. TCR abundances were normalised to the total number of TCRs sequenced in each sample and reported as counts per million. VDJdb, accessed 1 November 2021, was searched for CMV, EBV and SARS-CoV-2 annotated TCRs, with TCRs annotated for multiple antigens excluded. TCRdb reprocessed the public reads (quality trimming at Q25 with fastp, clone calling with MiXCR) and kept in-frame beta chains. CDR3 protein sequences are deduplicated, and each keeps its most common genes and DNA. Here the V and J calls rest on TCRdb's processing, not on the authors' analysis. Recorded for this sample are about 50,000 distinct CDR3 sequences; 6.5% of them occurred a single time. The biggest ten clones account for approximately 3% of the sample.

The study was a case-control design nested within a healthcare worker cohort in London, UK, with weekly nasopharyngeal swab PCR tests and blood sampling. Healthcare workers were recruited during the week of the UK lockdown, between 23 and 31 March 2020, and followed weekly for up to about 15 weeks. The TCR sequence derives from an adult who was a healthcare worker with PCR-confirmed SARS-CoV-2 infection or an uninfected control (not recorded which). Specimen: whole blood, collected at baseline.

The nucleotide sequence is given as TGTGCCAGCAGCCAATTCGTCAGTGATGAGCAGTTCTTC. Its protein product is CASSQFVSDEQFF. In this chain, TRBV3-1 is recombined with TRBJ2-1, with no reliable assignment of the D segment. The CDR3 holds 13 amino acids from the cysteine to the phenylalanine. Solely the CDR3 DNA is kept, with 39 bases framed from the first base. Trimming takes 2 bases from V and 8 bases from J, and the germline ends sit 10 bases apart. In the germline V gene (reference sequence), CDR1 corresponds to LGHDT and CDR2 to YNNKEL.